The source of this T cell receptor beta chain is a study of cytomegalovirus exposure and HLA in healthy donors (dated by TCRdb to 2015 to 2018). With regard to the full study: According to an earlier analysis of several hundred of the donors, about 179 million T cells yielded 117 million unique TCR beta sequences and approximately 280 Gb of sequence data. In a later genetic analysis, genome-wide SNP genotypes for about 65% of the roughly 670 donors were used, and that subset was treated as a discovery cohort. A separate validation cohort of more than 100 different subjects was used in addition to the approximately 670-subject first cohort. An earlier analysis of some 500 of the donors applied high-throughput TCR beta sequencing to assess whether each TCR beta V gene segment acted as functional or pseudogenic. In a later analysis, previously published TCR beta repertoires from more than 500 donors were re-analyzed and high-resolution HLA genotyping was added so that TCR occurrence patterns could be studied. The number of donors typed differed by locus, with roughly 620-630 for A, B, C, DRB1 and DQB1, roughly 520 for DQA1, over 600 for DPA1, and approximately 470 for DPB1. On average, around 230,000 unique TCR beta nucleotide sequences were sequenced per donor among 350 to 400 genotyped donors of the cohort, with around 19% of those sequences being non-productive. High-throughput TCR immunosequencing, statistical association of individual TCRs with disease status, and machine learning were combined to predict cytomegalovirus infection status. The study aimed to test whether signatures of past pathogen exposure could be identified by cataloging public T cell receptors. Every repertoire in the discovery cohort had been generated on one and the same sequencing platform. The study profiled the T cell repertoires of hundreds of subjects by immunosequencing and related them to cytomegalovirus serostatus. Of the roughly 430 genotyped donors, around 81% fell in the genetic ancestry cluster associated with self-reported Caucasian donors. Rather than drawing on any new phenotypic data, the later analysis identified candidate immune exposures from TCR beta sequences and the way those sequences occurred across donors. Donor age, sex, ethnicity and CMV serostatus were collected together with the repertoire data. Five DR-DQ haplotypes were handled as single units for association and clustering, since linkage in the cohort was strong. HLA typing included class I and class II loci at four-digit resolution. About 330 gigabases of sequencing data and tens of millions of unique TCR sequences made up an early release that covered about 640 HLA-typed donors.

CDR1 and CDR2 are read off the germline V gene (reference sequence) as MNHEY and SMNVEV. From the cysteine through the phenylalanine, the CDR3 covers 14 amino acids. Just CDR3 DNA is preserved here, 42 bases in frame from base 1. V loses 0 bases, J loses 2 bases, and the germline ends lie 7 bases apart. Results and caveats for the whole study, not just this receptor: Several of the top co-occurrence clusters appeared to be linked to parvovirus B19, influenza, CMV and Epstein-Barr virus, according to a later analysis. When HLA alleles, especially DR and DQ, strongly co-occurred, attributing TCR associations to individual alleles was difficult. Most TCR sequences were observed very rarely across donors, whereas some public TCRs were present in many individuals. For the cohort, immune exposure information was limited to CMV serostatus. Linkage disequilibrium might explain the correlated functional status among segregating V segments, but an unknown experimental factor could not be ruled out. In a later genetic analysis, a missense DCLRE1C variant was associated with V-gene and J-gene trimming of TCR beta chains, and the association was replicated in an independent cohort. Roughly uniform sequencing depth across donors was assumed in presence/absence analyses, although this assumption may not hold. A further reported finding was that TCR beta sequences accurately predicted the HLA-A and HLA-B alleles for most subjects in the first cohort. In this cohort, only TCR beta chains were sequenced, and detectable features were limited by the absence of alpha or paired-chain data. The classifier was reported to diagnose cytomegalovirus status with high specificity and sensitivity in both the original cohort and the validation cohort. A later analysis found that HLA-associated TCR beta chains were more clonally expanded and had lower generation probabilities than equally common non-associated chains. A later genetic analysis reported fewer N-insertions in productive TCRs among donors in an Asian-associated ancestry cluster than the roughly 620-donor mean. At a false discovery rate of 0.05, a later analysis linked around 17,000 TCR beta sequences to specific HLA alleles. According to the authors, the approach could potentially be generalized to other disease states and immunological phenotypes. Because some donors lacked HLA typing at each locus, the association tests relied only on the typed subset. The study listed 150 to 200 TCR beta chains as associated with cytomegalovirus. Some IMGT-functional V segments, including TRBV6-2 and TRBV6-3, could not be told apart with the 87-base-pair reads, so those segments were excluded. Over 15 rarely observed V segments, including chromosome 9 orphons, were excluded from the earlier analysis of approximately 600 of the donors because counts were too low. An earlier analysis of roughly 570 of the donors showed that most TCR beta V segments appeared in productive rearrangements either about 87% or about 30% of the time, which broadly matched IMGT annotations. A later analysis found that most CMV-associated TCR beta chains appeared HLA-restricted, with HLA associations seemingly driven largely by CMV exposure. In vitro tests confirmed that a few of the cytomegalovirus-associated TCR beta chains recognize cytomegalovirus antigens. In a later analysis, the rate of TCR association differed among HLA loci, with DRB1 alleles having the most associated TCRs and HLA-C alleles having the fewest. The sequencing pipeline was judged likely to have produced a cluster of highly shared sequence variants as a technical artifact.

The cohort consisted of approximately 670 healthy bone marrow donors. All cohort members were sampled while nominally healthy, although unrecorded immune exposures were likely present. The donor was CMV seronegative and was included in the group of a few hundred seronegative cohort members. A peripheral blood sample was collected from each donor, and TCR beta sequencing was performed on peripheral blood mononuclear cells. The Qiagen DNeasy Blood Extraction Kit was used to extract genomic DNA from the blood cell samples. Library preparation employed the immunoSEQ multiplex PCR assay. The multiplex PCR relied on a mix of 60 forward primers for TCR Vbeta segments and 13 reverse primers for TCR Jbeta segments. The CDR3 region of rearranged TCR beta genes was amplified from genomic DNA with a multiplex PCR assay. Amplified TCR beta libraries were sequenced as 87-base-pair reads on the Illumina HiSeq System. Per the original workflow: A later analysis tallied some 79 million unique TCR beta chains across the 650 to 750 repertoires, and about 12 million of those chains were shared by two or more donors. To remove PCR and sequencing errors, raw reads were error-corrected and collapsed into unique sequences using a nearest-neighbor algorithm that merged closely related sequences. To assign V, D and J gene segments, CDR3 sequences were aligned to IMGT reference sequences. Each retained sequence needed at least a six-nucleotide match to both a V gene segment and a J gene segment. Rearrangements were classified as productive when the CDR3 lacked stop codons and remained in frame with V and J, and all other rearrangements were classified as non-productive. Following IMGT convention, CDR3 was defined as the stretch from the second conserved V-encoded cysteine up to the conserved J-encoded phenylalanine. In an earlier analysis of more than 550 of the donors, sequences lacking an unambiguous match to a single V gene segment were excluded. In an earlier analysis of more than 500 of the donors, a V segment was called functional when productive rearrangements were above 56.7%, and segregating when the standard deviation between donors exceeded 5%. To diagnose cytomegalovirus status from the catalog of TCR beta chain sequences, a statistical classification framework was built. In a later analysis, V and J genes were assigned by comparing TCR nucleotide sequences against IMGT/GENE-DB human TR gene sequences. A later analysis assigned CDR3 sequences and most-parsimonious VDJ recombination scenarios with the TCRdist pipeline. In a later analysis, each TCR beta chain was defined by its CDR3 amino acid sequence together with its V-gene family, and reads lacking a unique V-gene family were excluded. As a way to deal with suspected cross-contamination and a sequencing artifact, a later analysis dropped roughly 620 nucleotide sequences that were highly shared and had low generation probability. For each public chain, a later analysis derived a clonal expansion index from normalized ranks of inferred template counts within each repertoire. In a later analysis, generation probabilities were computed using a VDJ recombination model fitted to out-of-frame rearrangements, and the results were checked against IGoR. Hypergeometric tests were used in a later analysis to score TCR-TCR, TCR-HLA and TCR-CMV co-occurrence, with a repertoire-size bias correction applied to the TCR pairs. To estimate false discovery rates, a later analysis permuted the HLA or CMV assignments 20 times. In a later analysis, co-occurring TCRs were grouped using DBSCAN, with TCRdist sequence similarity added in when clustering inside HLA-allele-positive subsets. For co-occurrence clustering, repertoires with fewer than 30,000 or more than 120,000 public chains were excluded, along with roughly 5 repertoires with anomalous nucleotide sharing. TCRdb took over this immuneACCESS table, retaining in-frame rearrangements with V and J assigned. Such tables are incomplete; in checked studies, under half of the missing clones stem from an unresolved V gene, and the remainder is unexplained. The DNA gave D and trimming, while V, J and clone size come from that table. Counted in this sample were 200,000 to 250,000 clones; around 76% of them appeared once. In total, the top ten clones hold 0.6% to 0.7% of the sample.

Concerning this clone itself: Its antigen is currently not known. The sample holds no much larger clone one base away, and base qualities are not on file.

The chain is encoded by TRBV27 joined to TRBJ2-5; TRBD1 might be the D gene, on 6 matching bases. The source material was PBMCs. This clonotype was sampled from a man in his late teens or twenties in good health and CMV-seronegative. For the CDR3, the sequence is CASSLSTGQETQYF. The nucleotides are TGTGCCAGCAGTTTATCTACAGGGCAAGAGACCCAGTACTTC.